The 31 T cell receptor beta chains below come from one sample, sequenced in a study of blood T cell repertoires in COVID-19. TCRdb's copy holds only in-frame clones and misses some; the assay was immunoSEQ multiplex PCR. The repertoire consists of 25,000 to 30,000 clones, with roughly three quarters occurring once and the leading ten covering over 30%. The sequenced material came from peripheral blood. The receptors were gathered from a man between 70 and 80 years old with acute or convalescent COVID-19.

The rearrangement joins TRBV18 to TRBJ2-7; tentatively, D is TRBD1 (6 bases). V gave up 1 base and J gave up 1 base, with 20 bases separating them. The CDR3 extends over 18 amino acids. Per the germline V gene, CDR1 is KGHSH and CDR2 is LQKENI. Written as DNA, the CDR3 is TGTGCCAGCTCACCACTTGGGTTTCAGGGGCCAGGTTCCTACGAGCAGTACTTC. It is translated as CASSPLGFQGPGSYEQYF.

This clone was counted many times. This chain connects TRBV12-3 or TRBV12-4 to TRBJ2-3, with D possibly matching TRBD2 (6 bases). Trimming pared 5 bases from V and 8 bases from J, leaving 14 bases between. CDR3 length: 13 residues. The CDR3 DNA is TGTGCCAGCAGTGAAGGGACTCCCAGTACGCAGTATTTT. It codes for CASSEGTPSTQYF.

The chain carries TRBV14 and TRBJ1-1, with a weak D call TRBD1 (6 bases). The CDR3 is made up of 13 amino acids. V shed 4 bases and J shed 5 bases, with 11 bases lying between them. Germline V lookup: CDR1 SGHDN, CDR2 FVKESK. For the CDR3, the DNA is TGTGCCAGCAGCCGACAGGTAGGGACTGAAGCTTTCTTT. Translating it yields CASSRQVGTEAFF.

This chain uses TRBV2 with TRBJ2-7; 8 bases match TRBD1. This CDR3 contains 15 residues. The ends lost 0 bases at V and 5 bases at J; junction bases unmatched: 6. Per the germline V gene, CDR1 is SNHLY and CDR2 is FYNNEI. The chain's CDR3 is CASSEARTGINEQYF. The CDR3 coding sequence is TGTGCCAGCAGTGAAGCCAGGACAGGGATCAACGAGCAGTACTTC.

The genes are TRBV6-5 and TRBJ1-2, with a tentative D call TRBD1 (6 bases). Between the trimmed V and J ends, which lost 2 bases and 4 bases, there was a span of 14 bases. This CDR3 spans 15 amino acids. Germline V gene sequence: CDR1 MNHEY, CDR2 SVGAGI. In DNA, the CDR3 is TGTGCCAGCAGTTACGATACAGGGTTTCTCTATGGCTACACCTTC. Translating gives CASSYDTGFLYGYTF.

The chain links TRBV5-1 to TRBJ2-1, with TRBD2 as a possible D gene (5 bases). CDR1 and CDR2 (germline): SGHRS, YFSETQ. The CDR3 extends over 14 amino acids. Trimming took off 4 bases at V and 8 bases at J, with 16 bases between the two ends. This CDR3 reads CASSPGGEADEQFF. CDR3 nucleotides: TGCGCCAGCAGCCCTGGAGGCGAGGCGGATGAGCAGTTCTTC.

The table lists this clone with a few counts. The chain recombines TRBV24-1 with TRBJ2-1, with 10 positions matching TRBD1. Germline-derived CDR1 and CDR2 are KGHDR and SFDVKD. J gave up 10 bases and V 3 bases, and 11 bases lay outside the gene matches. CDR3 length: 16 amino acids. CDR3 DNA: TGTGCCACCAGTGATCTGACAGGGGGCCTCCTTGGGGAGCAGTTCTTC. Translation gives CATSDLTGGLLGEQFF.

The chain has TRBV6-5 and TRBJ1-1; D gene unclear. The germline V and J ends were trimmed by 2 bases and 1 base, with 5 bases remaining between them. Germline CDR1 MNHEY, CDR2 SVGAGI. The CDR3 runs 13 residues. CDR3 amino acids: CASSYQENTEAFF. In DNA form, the CDR3 reads TGTGCCAGCAGTTACCAGGAGAACACTGAAGCTTTCTTT.

The chain links TRBV7-2 to TRBJ2-7, with TRBD2 identical over 8 bases. J lost 6 bases, V lost 6 bases, and 13 bases had no gene match. The germline CDR1 and CDR2 sequences are SGHTA and FQGNSA. This CDR3 region has 15 residues. DNA of the CDR3: TGTGCCAGCAGGTCTCTAGCGGGCGTGATCGGCGAGCAGTACTTC. Translated, it gives CASRSLAGVIGEQYF.

The chain joins TRBV6-5 to TRBJ2-3; D call uncertain. Trimming cost V 0 bases and J 6 bases, with 13 bases left between them. CDR3 length: 15 residues. The germline V gene encodes CDR1 MNHEY and CDR2 SVGAGI. The CDR3 nucleotides are TGTGCCAGCAGTTACTCTATCCAAAAGCCGGATACGCAGTATTTT. Its translation is CASSYSIQKPDTQYF.

The chain uses TRBV11-2 and TRBJ1-2; a possible D gene is TRBD1 (6 bases). Trimming removed 4 bases from V and 7 bases from J, with 7 bases in between. The CDR3 length is 11 residues. Per the germline V gene, CDR1 is SGHAT and CDR2 is FQNNGV. The CDR3 here is CASSYRAGYTF. The CDR3, as DNA: TGTGCCAGCAGCTACAGGGCTGGCTACACCTTC. Using reference TRBV11-2 and TRBJ1-2 for the parts outside the CDR3, the full variable domain is EAGVAQSPRYKIIEKRQSVAFWCNPISGHATLYWYQQILGQGPKLLIQFQNNGVVDDSQLPKDRFSAERLKGVDSTLKIQPAKLEDSAVYLCASSYRAGYTFGSGTRLTVV.

By sample fraction, this clone is medium-sized. V gene TRBV6-4 combines with J gene TRBJ2-3; D remains ambiguous. Germline CDR1 and CDR2: MRHNA and SNTAGT. V was shortened by 0 bases and J by 2 bases, with 9 bases between the two germline ends. The CDR3 runs to 15 residues. CDR3 DNA sequence: TGTGCCAGCAGTGACTCGGGCCAGAACACAGATACGCAGTATTTT. Translating it yields CASSDSGQNTDTQYF.

This clone was detected only once. This chain uses TRBV27 with TRBJ2-2; D perhaps matches TRBD2 (6 bases). CDR3 length equals 17 residues. V gave up 2 bases and J gave up 3 bases, with 16 bases separating them. Germline V CDR1 and CDR2: MNHEY, SMNVEV (reference sequence). The CDR3 region has the DNA TGTGCCAGCAGTTTACCCGGAGGGTACACGGACACCGGGGAGCTGTTTTTT. It encodes CASSLPGGYTDTGELFF.

This chain links TRBV30 with TRBJ2-7; D uncertain. The CDR3 has 11 residues. Trimming pared 4 bases from V and 6 bases from J, leaving 10 bases between. Looked up from germline, CDR1 is GTSNPN and CDR2 is SVGIG (reference sequence). CDR3 sequence: CAWTRRSEQYF. CDR3 bases: TGTGCCTGGACCCGGCGGTCCGAGCAGTACTTC.

The chain is built from TRBV7-8 and TRBJ2-2, with D perhaps TRBD2 (6 bases). Trimming left V 5 bases short and J 0 bases short, with 19 bases between. The CDR3 length is 18 residues. CDR1 is SGHVS and CDR2 is FQNEAQ in the germline V gene. The CDR3 DNA reads TGTGCCAGCAGCATCCCCCTTCGGGGGAAACCGAACACCGGGGAGCTGTTTTTT. Protein sequence: CASSIPLRGKPNTGELFF.

The chain employs TRBV5-5 and TRBJ2-1; D is perhaps TRBD1 (7 bases). This CDR3 spans 15 amino acids. V was cut by 2 bases and J by 7 bases, with 16 bases left in between. Germline values: CDR1 SGHKS, CDR2 YYEKEE (reference sequence). The CDR3 nucleotides read TGTGCCAGCAGCTTCTTGGCAGGGGGGAGGAATGAGCAGTTCTTC. It specifies CASSFLAGGRNEQFF.

This rearrangement joins TRBV2 to TRBJ2-5, with D possibly being TRBD2 (5 bases). The V and J ends lost 6 bases and 2 bases respectively, with 22 bases between them. The CDR3 totals 17 residues. In germline, CDR1 is SNHLY, CDR2 FYNNEI. CDR3 bases: TGTGCCAGCAGATCACACGACGGAGGATACCCTCAAGAGACCCAGTACTTC. It yields the protein CASRSHDGGYPQETQYF.

The CDR3 sequence: CASSFRVSNQPQHF. The CDR3 DNA is TGTGCCAGCAGCTTTAGAGTTAGCAATCAGCCCCAGCATTTT. This rearrangement joins TRBV7-2 to TRBJ1-5; D unclear. V dropped 3 bases and J dropped 0 bases, with 6 bases sitting between them. The CDR3 totals 14 residues. Germline CDR1 reads SGHTA; CDR2 reads FQGNSA. Based on the CDR3 plus reference TRBV7-2 and TRBJ1-5, the full variable domain is GAGVSQSPSNKVTEKGKDVELRCDPISGHTALYWYRQSLGQGLEFLIYFQGNSAPDKSGLPSDRFSAERTGGSVSTLTIQRTQQEDSAVYLCASSFRVSNQPQHFGDGTRLSIL.

This sequence joins TRBV3-1 (or the pseudogene TRBV3-2) and TRBJ2-4; 11 bases are shared with TRBD2. V shed 5 bases, J shed 8 bases, and the junction held 11 bases outside the gene matches. The CDR3 is 16 residues long. CDR1 LGHDT and CDR2 YNNKEL come from the germline V gene (reference sequence). DNA of the CDR3: TGTGCCAGCAGCATGGAAATAGCGGGGGGGGCGGACATTCAGTACTTC. The encoded protein is CASSMEIAGGADIQYF.

This clone has a handful of counts. The genes are TRBV4-3 and TRBJ1-4, with D perhaps matching TRBD1 (6 bases). V gave up 0 bases and J gave up 10 bases, with 18 bases separating them. The CDR3 consists of 16 residues. From germline, CDR1 is LGHNA and CDR2 YSLEER. This CDR3 reads CASSQDLYDPGAKLFF. The CDR3 DNA sequence: TGCGCCAGCAGCCAAGATCTTTATGACCCAGGGGCAAAACTGTTTTTT.

This clone was seen a few times. The rearrangement links TRBV5-1 to TRBJ2-1; 11 bases fit TRBD2. V was pared by 4 bases and J by 3 bases, with 3 bases of the junction left unmatched. The CDR3 sequence is 15 residues long. CDR1 and CDR2 from the germline V gene are SGHRS and YFSETQ. CDR3 loop: CASSATSGSYNEQFF. Here the CDR3 DNA reads TGCGCCAGCAGCGCAACTAGCGGGAGCTACAATGAGCAGTTCTTC.

The genes are TRBV5-5 and TRBJ1-1; 8 positions agree with TRBD1. Germline V gene lookup returns CDR1 SGHKS and CDR2 YYEKEE (reference sequence). This CDR3 is 13 amino acids long. The ends lost 4 bases at V and 4 bases at J; junction bases unmatched: 3. Here the CDR3 DNA reads TGTGCCAGCAGCATCCAGGGGGCCACTGAAGCTTTCTTT. Amino acids: CASSIQGATEAFF.

CDR3 nucleotide sequence: TGTGCCAGCAGCGTAGGTATAAAGCGGGAGTTATCCGAGCAGTACTTC. Its translation: CASSVGIKRELSEQYF. The rearrangement joins TRBV9 to TRBJ2-7; TRBD2 agrees at 8 bases. The CDR3 contains 16 residues. The junction had 11 bases not matched to a gene; V was cut back by 0 bases and J by 6 bases. Looked up from germline, CDR1 is SGDLS and CDR2 is YYNGEE. The variable domain in full, completed from reference TRBV9 and TRBJ2-7, reads DSGVTQTPKHLITATGQRVTLRCSPRSGDLSVYWYQQSLDQGLQFLIQYYNGEERAKGNILERFSAQQFPDLHSELNLSSLELGDSALYFCASSVGIKRELSEQYFGPGTRLTVT.

The chain couples TRBV27 to TRBJ1-2; 7 nucleotides align to TRBD1. Germline assignment: CDR1 MNHEY and CDR2 SMNVEV (reference sequence). V dropped 3 bases and J dropped 0; count of bases not matched to a gene: 7. This CDR3 region has 16 residues. CDR3 nucleotides: TGTGCCAGCAGTTTTACCGGACAGGTTCCTAACTATGGCTACACCTTC. It specifies CASSFTGQVPNYGYTF.

The chain uses TRBV4-2 and TRBJ1-3; TRBD1 agrees at 10 bases. The CDR3 totals 21 residues. Germline V lookup: CDR1 LGHNA, CDR2 YNFKEQ. After removal of 1 base from V and 0 bases from J, the junction contained 15 bases not matched to a gene. The CDR3 loop is CASSQAGAGTGVLGSGNTIYF. In nucleotides, the CDR3 is TGTGCCAGCAGCCAAGCGGGGGCCGGGACAGGGGTTCTTGGCTCTGGAAACACCATATATTTT.

This chain uses TRBV10-3 with TRBJ1-6, with D unclear. The CDR3 is 14 residues long. Trimming pared 3 bases from V and 5 bases from J, leaving 8 bases between. The germline CDR1 and CDR2 sequences are ENHRY and SYGVKD. In DNA, the CDR3 is TGTGCCATCAGTGATAACATGGATAATTCACCCCTCCACTTT. Protein sequence: CAISDNMDNSPLHF.

There are a few counts of this clone. This chain uses TRBV7-3 with TRBJ2-1; TRBD1 aligns across 9 bases. V was pared by 0 bases and J by 4 bases, with 7 bases of the junction left unmatched. The CDR3 is 17 residues long. Germline V lookup: CDR1 SGHTA, CDR2 FQGTGA. CDR3 residues: CASSLTDRGWLYNEQFF. In DNA, the CDR3 is TGTGCCAGCAGCTTAACTGACAGGGGGTGGCTTTACAATGAGCAGTTCTTC.

The chain carries TRBV3-1 (or the pseudogene TRBV3-2) and TRBJ2-2; D remains ambiguous. Germline lookup yields CDR1 LGHDT and CDR2 YNNKEL (reference sequence). Trimming stripped 0 bases from V and 4 bases from J, with 9 bases between. The CDR3 sequence is 15 residues long. In nucleotides, the CDR3 is TGTGCCAGCAGCCAAGATTCGGAGTTCACCGGGGAGCTGTTTTTT. Amino acid sequence: CASSQDSEFTGELFF.

For the CDR3, the DNA is TGCGCCAGCAGCTTGGGAGGGATGACCGGGGAGCTGTTTTTT. Translated, it gives CASSLGGMTGELFF. The chain employs TRBV5-1 and TRBJ2-2; possible D gene TRBD2, 5 bases. The CDR3 length is 14 residues. Germline loops: CDR1 SGHRS, CDR2 YFSETQ. Trimming pared 0 bases from V and 5 bases from J, leaving 8 bases between.

The chain is built from TRBV7-9 and TRBJ2-3, with 14 bases matching TRBD2. This CDR3 is built from 18 residues. Germline loops: CDR1 SEHNR, CDR2 FQNEAQ (reference sequence). V lost 6 bases to trimming and J lost 1 base; unmatched junction nucleotides: 9. The CDR3 here is CASSKTSGRARGTDTQYF. In nucleotides, the CDR3 is TGTGCCAGCAGTAAGACTAGCGGGAGGGCCAGAGGCACAGATACGCAGTATTTT.

About this clone: One end of the junction varies from germline; a read error may be responsible. This CDR3 reads CAGRTPQGDGYTF. For the CDR3, the DNA is TGTGCCGGCAGGACCCCTCAGGGGGATGGCTACACCTTC. The chain has TRBV28 and TRBJ1-2; 7 bases align to TRBD1. This CDR3 comprises 13 residues. CDR1 and CDR2 (germline): MDHEN, SYDVKM.